A selection of T cell receptor beta chains follows, all from one sample in a study of blood T cell repertoires in COVID-19. Libraries were prepared by immunoSEQ multiplex PCR; TCRdb keeps only in-frame clonotypes and omits some of them. Here the sample spans approximately 330,000 clones, around 89% being singletons. The sequencing input was peripheral blood. The source of these receptors is a woman in her forties with COVID-19, enrolled during active disease. The CDR3 runs from the conserved cysteine through the conserved F or W. D genes are given only for firm matches. Only some rows state a clone size, as once, few, many or a class for expanded clones.

>TRBV7-9|TRBJ2-5|.|TRBD1
TGTGCCAGCAGCTTGAGTGGGACAGAAGAGACCCAGTACTTC
CASSLSGTEETQYF
>TRBV28|TRBJ1-5|.|.
TGTGCCAGCAGTCCAATGAGACCCGGCGGGGGCAATCAGCCCCAGCATTTT
CASSPMRPGGGNQPQHF
>TRBV30|TRBJ1-3|.|TRBD1
TGTGCCTGGGCGACAGGGGGAACTGGAAACACCATATATTTT
CAWATGGTGNTIYF
>TRBV5-4|TRBJ2-7|.|TRBD1
TGTGCCAGCAGCTTGACGGGACAGTCCTACGAGCAGTACTTC
CASSLTGQSYEQYF
>TRBV6-2/TRBV6-3|TRBJ1-1|.|TRBD1
TGTGCCAGCAGTCGGACAGGGGGCCTGAACACTGAAGCTTTCTTT
CASSRTGGLNTEAFF
>TRBV25-1|TRBJ2-2|few|.
TGTGCCAGCACAGACAGGACGTTGTCCGGGGAGCTGTTTTTT
CASTDRTLSGELFF
>TRBV13|TRBJ1-4|.|.
TGTGCCAGTACGCCCGGGGGTCGGGTTGAAAAACTGTTTTTT
CASTPGGRVEKLFF
>TRBV6-2/TRBV6-3|TRBJ2-3|.|.
TGTGCCAGCAGTGGCGCGGGCACAGATACGCAGTATTTT
CASSGAGTDTQYF
>TRBV5-1|TRBJ2-1|.|TRBD2
TGCGCCAGCAGCTGGGGACTAGCGGGGGGAAACAATGAGCAGTTCTTC
CASSWGLAGGNNEQFF
>TRBV20-1|TRBJ2-2|.|.
TGCAGTGCTAGTGTAAGGGGGACTACTGTCCTCACCGGGGAGCTGTTTTTT
CSASVRGTTVLTGELFF
>TRBV29-1|TRBJ2-5|few|.
TGCAGCGTTCCCCAGGGTCGAGAGACCCAGTACTTC
CSVPQGRETQYF
>TRBV10-3|TRBJ2-5|.|.
TGTGCCATCAGGACGGACGGGGGGCGAGAGACCCAGTACTTC
CAIRTDGGRETQYF
>TRBV2|TRBJ2-5|.|.
TGTGCCAGCAGTGAAGCGCGTGGATTTCAGGTCCTGGAGACCCAGTACTTC
CASSEARGFQVLETQYF
>TRBV28|TRBJ1-6|.|.
TGTGCCAGCAGTATTTCGGGTACGAGTAATTCACCCCTCCACTTT
CASSISGTSNSPLHF
>TRBV29-1|TRBJ2-1|.|.
TGCAGCGTTCACAGGTTCGATGAGCAGTTCTTC
CSVHRFDEQFF
>TRBV19|TRBJ1-6|few|TRBD1
TGTGCCACCAGGGCCCCCACAGGGGGCTATTCACCCCTCCACTTT
CATRAPTGGYSPLHF
>TRBV20-1|TRBJ2-7|.|.
TGCAGTGCTGCGGAGACCTACGAGCAGTACTTC
CSAAETYEQYF
>TRBV29-1|TRBJ2-3|.|TRBD1
TGCAGCGTTGAAGATGACAGGGGAGTCACAGATACGCAGTATTTT
CSVEDDRGVTDTQYF
>TRBV9|TRBJ1-1|few|TRBD1
TGTGCCAGCAGCGTAGAGGGACAGAGGGAAGCTTTCTTT
CASSVEGQREAFF
>TRBV20-1|TRBJ2-5|.|.
TGCAGTGCTAGTTTTGGCGAGACCCAGTACTTC
CSASFGETQYF
>TRBV11-2|TRBJ2-7|.|.
TGTGCCAGCAGCTTAGACGCGGGACTGACTTTCTACGAGCAGTACTTC
CASSLDAGLTFYEQYF
>TRBV29-1|TRBJ1-5|.|.
TGCAGCGTTGCGCCAGGGGCCAATCAGCCCCAGCATTTT
CSVAPGANQPQHF
>TRBV5-6|TRBJ2-3|.|TRBD1
TGTGCCAGCAGCCTGAGGACAGGGCCGACAGATACGCAGTATTTT
CASSLRTGPTDTQYF
>TRBV6-5|TRBJ2-1|.|TRBD1
TGTGCCAGCAGCAACCGGGACAGACCTTTCAATGAGCAGTTCTTC
CASSNRDRPFNEQFF
>TRBV6-5|TRBJ1-1|.|TRBD1
TGTGCCAGCAGTCCGGGACAGGGGGCTTCTGAAGCTTTCTTT
CASSPGQGASEAFF
>TRBV5-5|TRBJ2-5|.|.
TGTGCCAGCAGCTTGGTTTTCGCGGGGTCGGAGACCCAGTACTTC
CASSLVFAGSETQYF
>TRBV19|TRBJ1-3|.|.
TGTGCCAGTAGTAGTTCTGTAATCAGCTCTGGAAACACCATATATTTT
CASSSSVISSGNTIYF
>TRBV4-3|TRBJ2-7|.|.
TGCGCCAGCAGCCAGGACTTACCCCGCTCCTACGAGCAGTACTTC
CASSQDLPRSYEQYF
>TRBV7-9|TRBJ1-5|.|TRBD1
TGTGCCAGCAGCTTAGCGGGGACAGGTCGGGGCAATCAGCCCCAGCATTTT
CASSLAGTGRGNQPQHF